A single sample is the source of the 16 T cell receptor beta chains below, sequenced in a study of shared clonotypes between healthy human individuals. This table comes from immunoSEQ multiplex PCR, and its TCRdb copy is limited to in-frame clones, with some not included. The sample consists of about 520,000 clones, 65% to 85% of them appearing once. Sequenced sample: PBMCs. The source of these receptors is a woman aged 40 to 49 in good health. Some clones in this sample may be carry-over from other donors' samples.

This clone was seen only a few times. The rearrangement joins TRBV20-1 to TRBJ2-1; D unresolved. The CDR3 length is 11 residues. Trimming took 4 bases from V and 8 from J, leaving 9 bases between them. Germline-derived CDR1 and CDR2 are DFQATT and SNEGSKA (reference sequence). The CDR3 loop reads CSATSYYEQFF. CDR3 nucleotide sequence: TGCAGTGCTACCTCTTATTATGAGCAGTTCTTC.

On this clone: Different DNA sequences within this sample yield the same CDR3. The chain has TRBV5-1 and TRBJ2-7, with D possibly matching TRBD1 (5 bases). Germline V gives CDR1 SGHRS, CDR2 YFSETQ. Trimming removed 0 bases at V and 3 bases at J, with 7 bases between. This CDR3 contains 13 residues. The CDR3 DNA reads TGCGCCAGCAGCTTGGCAGGGAACTACGAGCAGTACTTC. Its translation is CASSLAGNYEQYF.

Concerning this clone: This may come from a read error, since a much larger clone is one base off. Because it lacks the conserved phenylalanine or tryptophan at the end, this CDR3 is likely a read error. This chain links TRBV5-6 with TRBJ2-7; 10 bases fit TRBD1. Germline V lookup: CDR1 SGHDT, CDR2 YYEEEE. J gave up 4 bases and V 1 base, and 17 bases lay outside the gene matches. The CDR3 runs to 19 residues. CDR3 region: CASSLWTGGNPGWVYEQYL. CDR3 nucleotides: TGTGCCAGCAGCTTGTGGACAGGGGGAAATCCCGGTTGGGTGTACGAGCAGTACTTA.

V usage is TRBV2 and J usage is TRBJ1-5; no clear D gene. This CDR3 is built from 14 residues. With 7 bases removed from V and 9 bases from J, the gap between germline ends came to 19 bases. Germline lookup yields CDR1 SNHLY and CDR2 FYNNEI. The CDR3 nucleotides are TGTGCCAGCACTGACCGGCATTCTTTCCCGCCCCAGCATTTT. It yields the protein CASTDRHSFPPQHF.

This clone was seen only a few times. A much more abundant neighbour one base away suggests this may be a read error. The identical CDR3 is also encoded by other nucleotide sequences in the sample. This rearrangement joins TRBV27 to TRBJ2-7; TRBD1 agrees at 8 bases. The germline gives CDR1 MNHEY, CDR2 SMNVEV (reference sequence). V lost 6 bases to trimming and J lost 2 bases; unmatched junction nucleotides: 3. CDR3 length equals 13 residues. The DNA of the CDR3 is TGTGCCAGCAGCCAGGGGGCTACCTACGAGCAGTACTTC. This sequence encodes CASSQGATYEQYF.

The V call is TRBV30, the J call TRBJ2-1; a weak D match, TRBD2 (5 bases). V lost 1 base, J lost 4 bases, and 11 bases lay in between. Germline lookup yields CDR1 GTSNPN and CDR2 SVGIG (reference sequence). The CDR3 runs 14 residues. For the CDR3, the DNA is TGTGCCTGGAGTGGAGGGCGTCGTTACAATGAGCAGTTCTTC. It yields the protein CAWSGGRRYNEQFF.

This clone was detected only once. This chain connects TRBV11-2 to TRBJ2-7; D is possibly TRBD1 or TRBD2 (6 bases each). Deletions cut 5 bases from V and 4 bases from J, with 15 bases between. CDR3 length equals 14 residues. The germline V gene has CDR1 SGHAT and CDR2 FQNNGV. The CDR3 is CASSPRLGGYEQYF. The CDR3, as DNA: TGTGCCAGCAGCCCCCGACTAGGGGGTTACGAGCAGTACTTC.

This clone came up once. The gene calls are TRBV7-9 and TRBJ2-7; 7 bases are shared with TRBD2. With 1 base clipped from V and 2 bases from J, the junction kept 14 bases outside the gene matches. In germline, CDR1 is SEHNR, CDR2 FQNEAQ (reference sequence). The CDR3 is 18 amino acids. CDR3 protein: CASSLVHPGLLFAYEQYF. DNA for the CDR3: TGTGCCAGCAGCTTAGTCCACCCGGGACTACTTTTTGCCTACGAGCAGTACTTC.

The rearrangement joins TRBV18 to TRBJ1-2, with D uncertain. This CDR3 region has 15 residues. Trimming removed 0 bases from V and 0 bases from J, with 8 bases in between. The V gene's germline CDR1 is KGHSH and CDR2 LQKENI. CDR3 loop: CASSPPRVANYGYTF. The CDR3 DNA reads TGTGCCAGCTCACCACCGAGGGTAGCTAACTATGGCTACACCTTC.

This clone was seen once. The chain uses TRBV28 and TRBJ2-7, with D possibly TRBD1 on 6 matching bases. The germline gives CDR1 MDHEN, CDR2 SYDVKM. The V and J ends lost 6 bases and 2 bases respectively, with 26 bases between them. This CDR3 is 18 amino acids long. The CDR3 DNA sequence: TGTGCCAGCAGCTACCAAGCTAGGACAGCCACAATCCCCTACGAGCAGTACTTC. Translation: CASSYQARTATIPYEQYF. Supplemented by reference TRBV28 and TRBJ2-7, the full variable domain reads DVKVTQSSRYLVKRTGEKVFLECVQDMDHENMFWYRQDPGLGLRLIYFSYDVKMKEKGDIPEGYSVSREKKERFSLILESASTNQTSMYLCASSYQARTATIPYEQYFGPGTRLTVT.

The sample holds many counts of this clone. The rearrangement uses TRBV18 and TRBJ2-3; a possible D gene is TRBD2 (6 bases). The V gene's germline CDR1 is KGHSH and CDR2 LQKENI. The V and J ends lost 0 bases and 5 bases respectively, with 18 bases between them. The CDR3 extends over 17 amino acids. In nucleotides, the CDR3 is TGTGCCAGCTCACCACCAATTTTTACTAGCCTAAGAGATACGCAGTATTTT. It specifies CASSPPIFTSLRDTQYF.

This clone was recorded a few times. The rearrangement uses TRBV27 and TRBJ1-2; D is ambiguous. CDR1 and CDR2 from the germline V gene are MNHEY and SMNVEV (reference sequence). The CDR3 spans 13 residues. Trimming removed 4 bases at V and 7 bases at J, with 13 bases between. CDR3 region: CASSYNVLSGYTF. Written as DNA, the CDR3 is TGTGCCAGCAGTTACAACGTGCTATCTGGCTACACCTTC.

V gene TRBV11-2 combines with J gene TRBJ2-2; possible D gene TRBD1, 6 bases. CDR3 length: 16 residues. The V gene lost 4 bases and the J gene lost 1 base, with 13 bases spanning the gap. Germline-derived CDR1 and CDR2 are SGHAT and FQNNGV. The DNA of the CDR3 is TGTGCCAGCAGCTCCTACAGGGACCAGAACACCGGGGAGCTGTTTTTT. Protein product: CASSSYRDQNTGELFF.

The chain employs TRBV6-5 and TRBJ2-5, with a weak D call TRBD2 (7 bases). This CDR3 has 14 residues. Trimming removed 8 bases from V and 4 bases from J, with 17 bases in between. Germline V gene lookup returns CDR1 MNHEY and CDR2 SVGAGI. The DNA for the CDR3 is TGTGCCAGCGGAAGGAAGGGGGGGGGAGAGACCCAGTACTTC. It codes for CASGRKGGGETQYF.

This chain links TRBV28 with TRBJ1-5; a weak D match, TRBD1 (5 bases). This CDR3 contains 17 residues. With 5 bases removed from V and 2 bases from J, the gap between germline ends came to 19 bases. The germline gives CDR1 MDHEN, CDR2 SYDVKM. For the CDR3, the DNA is TGTGCCAGCAGTGGGACTGCTTTCATCGAGGGCAATCAGCCCCAGCATTTT. Translation: CASSGTAFIEGNQPQHF. The whole variable domain, filled in from reference TRBV28 and TRBJ1-5, reads DVKVTQSSRYLVKRTGEKVFLECVQDMDHENMFWYRQDPGLGLRLIYFSYDVKMKEKGDIPEGYSVSREKKERFSLILESASTNQTSMYLCASSGTAFIEGNQPQHFGDGTRLSIL.

This clone was picked up one time. The chain recombines TRBV10-3 with TRBJ2-2, with 12 bases matching TRBD1. This CDR3 has 15 residues. With V trimmed by 10 bases and J by 4 bases, 7 bases remained unmatched. The germline CDR1 and CDR2 sequences are ENHRY and SYGVKD. The CDR3: CATSGQGAGTGELFF. CDR3 DNA sequence: TGTGCCACCTCGGGACAGGGGGCGGGCACCGGGGAGCTGTTTTTT.